This passage covers 11 T cell receptor beta chains from one sample sequenced in a study of radiation and T cells in renal cell carcinoma. Indicated time point: blood 2 weeks post-SBRT. Treatment noted: 15 Gy SBRT to primary tumor, nephrectomy 4 weeks later. Here immunoSEQ multiplex PCR was the method, and the copy in TCRdb shows in-frame clones only, minus some. The table includes more than 95,000 clones, 81% detected once. Here the sequenced sample was blood, taken from a patient whose treatment included radiotherapy and nephrectomy. The receptor source for this set is a man aged 45-60 years with renal cell carcinoma.

The chain links TRBV29-1 to TRBJ2-1; possibly TRBD1 for D (6 bases). The V gene's germline CDR1 is SQVTM and CDR2 ANQGSEA. Trimming cost V 7 bases and J 2 bases, with 18 bases left between them. The CDR3 length is 15 residues. This chain's CDR3 is CSAVGSGATYNEQFF. CDR3 nucleotides: TGCAGCGCCGTCGGGTCAGGGGCGACCTACAATGAGCAGTTCTTC.

The chain combines TRBV11-2 with TRBJ2-7; TRBD1 matches 8 bases. Germline lookup yields CDR1 SGHAT and CDR2 FQNNGV. The trim removed 5 bases at V and 3 bases at J, leaving 9 bases unmatched. This CDR3 has 15 amino acids. The CDR3 region has the DNA TGTGCCAGCAGCAGAGACAGGGGATTAGTCTACGAGCAGTACTTC. Its translation: CASSRDRGLVYEQYF.

This clone was detected only a few times. The chain combines TRBV29-1 with TRBJ1-2; D is unclear. The V end lost 7 bases, the J end lost 6 bases, and 3 bases lay between the germline ends. The CDR3 runs to 8 residues. CDR1 and CDR2 from the germline V gene are SQVTM and ANQGSEA. CDR3 DNA: TGCAGCGCGAATGGCTACACCTTC. Its translation is CSANGYTF.

This chain connects TRBV7-2 to TRBJ2-2; 11 bases are shared with TRBD2. The CDR3 length is 15 residues. In germline, CDR1 is SGHTA, CDR2 FQGNSA. V was clipped by 4 bases and J by 5 bases; unmatched bases: 3. CDR3 sequence reads: CASSWGLAETGELFF. Here the CDR3 DNA reads TGTGCCAGCAGCTGGGGACTAGCGGAGACCGGGGAGCTGTTTTTT.

The CDR3 nucleotides read TGCGCCAGCAGCTCTGAGGGCCATAGCTATGGCTACACCTTC. Protein product: CASSSEGHSYGYTF. The rearrangement joins TRBV5-1 to TRBJ1-2; no clear D. CDR3 length: 14 amino acids. Germline V gene lookup returns CDR1 SGHRS and CDR2 YFSETQ. Trimming removed 3 bases from V and 4 bases from J, with 13 bases in between.

The chain is built from TRBV10-3 and TRBJ1-2; D is possibly TRBD1 (5 bases). The V gene lost 6 bases and the J gene lost 3 bases, with 17 bases spanning the gap. The germline V gene has CDR1 ENHRY and CDR2 SYGVKD. The CDR3 is 15 amino acids. This CDR3 is CAIRELGGGDYGYTF. The CDR3 DNA reads as TGTGCCATCAGGGAACTAGGCGGGGGGGACTATGGCTACACCTTC.

Worth noting for this clone: The sample holds other DNA sequences that translate to the same CDR3. V is TRBV27 and J is TRBJ2-7; D is unresolved. CDR1 is MNHEY and CDR2 is SMNVEV in the germline V gene (reference sequence). V dropped 6 bases and J dropped 1 base, with 7 bases sitting between them. The CDR3 loop spans 12 amino acids. The CDR3 loop is CASSPPSYEQYF. The CDR3 coding sequence is TGTGCCAGCAGCCCCCCTTCCTACGAGCAGTACTTC.

Remarks on this clone: The junction departs from the called germline gene at one end, perhaps through a read error. J is TRBJ1-6 and V is TRBV6-6; 8 nucleotides match TRBD1. CDR1 MNHNY and CDR2 SVGAGI come from the germline V gene (reference sequence). The CDR3 length is 14 residues. The chain's CDR3 is CASTTTGDNSPLHF. Here the CDR3 DNA reads TGTGCCAGCACAACGACAGGGGATAACTCACCCCTCCACTTT.

This chain links TRBV5-1 with TRBJ2-2; 11 nucleotides match TRBD2. The trim removed 6 bases at V and 6 bases at J, leaving 10 bases unmatched. The germline V gene has CDR1 SGHRS and CDR2 YFSETQ. The CDR3 covers 16 residues. CDR3: CASTQTSGIGAGELFF. CDR3 coding DNA: TGCGCCAGCACCCAGACTAGCGGGATAGGAGCCGGGGAGCTGTTTTTT.

The chain is built from TRBV5-1 and TRBJ1-1; the D is unclear. V lost 1 base and J lost 11, with 18 bases in between. Germline values: CDR1 SGHRS, CDR2 YFSETQ. CDR3 length equals 14 residues. The CDR3 region is CASSLTIRAPGAFF. In DNA, the CDR3 is TGCGCCAGCAGCTTGACCATCCGGGCCCCCGGGGCTTTCTTT.

The chain has TRBV18 and TRBJ1-5; D uncertain. The CDR3 runs 16 residues. V was clipped by 3 bases and J by 1 base, with 13 bases between them. Germline CDR1 is KGHSH and CDR2 is LQKENI. In nucleotides, the CDR3 is TGTGCCAGCTCACCGGTCTCCCTCGGGAGCAATCAGCCCCAGCATTTT. Translation gives CASSPVSLGSNQPQHF.